The 6 T cell receptor beta chains reported below all come from one sample, sequenced in a study of cytomegalovirus exposure and HLA in healthy donors. Vbeta (60) and Jbeta (13) primers were used in the PCR. Data came from immunoSEQ multiplex PCR; TCRdb stores just in-frame clones and leaves some out. The sample shows approximately 110,000 clones, around 70% of them seen only once. The sequenced sample consisted of PBMCs. Receptors were obtained from a woman aged 70 to 79 in good health and CMV-seropositive.

The chain is built from TRBV30 and TRBJ1-6; D is possibly TRBD1 (6 bases). The CDR3 is made up of 14 amino acids. V was shortened by 1 base and J by 6 bases, with 10 bases between the two germline ends. The V gene's germline CDR1 is GTSNPN and CDR2 SVGIG (reference sequence). The CDR3 protein is CAWSEGHANSPLHF. The CDR3 DNA is TGTGCCTGGAGTGAGGGACACGCTAATTCACCCCTCCACTTT.

The rearrangement uses TRBV5-5 and TRBJ1-1; D is unresolved. This CDR3 has 13 residues. V was trimmed by 1 base and J by 1 base, leaving 5 bases between them. Germline CDR1 SGHKS, CDR2 YYEKEE (reference sequence). The CDR3 loop is CASSLLANTEAFF. As DNA, the CDR3 is TGTGCCAGCAGCTTGTTGGCGAACACTGAAGCTTTCTTT.

The CDR3 spells CASSYGRGDEKLFF. DNA for the CDR3: TGTGCCAGCAGTTATGGCAGGGGTGATGAAAAACTGTTTTTT. The chain recombines TRBV6-5 with TRBJ1-4, with D possibly TRBD1 on 6 matching bases. The CDR3 consists of 14 residues. Germline lookup yields CDR1 MNHEY and CDR2 SVGAGI. V was cut by 3 bases and J by 6 bases, with 11 bases left in between.

The chain joins TRBV7-9 to TRBJ1-1; 10 bases match TRBD1. Looked up from germline, CDR1 is SEHNR and CDR2 is FQNEAQ (reference sequence). The CDR3 runs 13 residues. V was clipped by 5 bases and J by 6 bases; unmatched bases: 3. The CDR3 loop reads CASSQGTGAEAFF. The CDR3, as DNA: TGTGCCAGCAGCCAGGGGACAGGGGCTGAAGCTTTCTTT.

In its sample, this clone was seen many times. J is TRBJ2-1 and V is TRBV6-1; 7 nucleotides line up with TRBD1. Per the germline V gene, CDR1 is MNHNS and CDR2 is SASEGT. The CDR3 runs 15 residues. The J segment lost 4 bases and the V segment lost 7 bases, leaving 10 bases of the junction unmatched. The CDR3 nucleotides are TGTGCCAGCAAGATTACGACAGGGAATTACAATGAGCAGTTCTTC. As protein: CASKITTGNYNEQFF.

The chain joins TRBV29-1 to TRBJ1-2; TRBD1 is a possible D gene (6 bases). The CDR3 is 15 residues long. Germline V gives CDR1 SQVTM, CDR2 ANQGSEA. Trimming cost V 7 bases and J 4 bases, with 22 bases left between them. The CDR3: CSAKDGAGVSYGYTF. The CDR3 nucleotides read TGCAGCGCCAAGGATGGGGCAGGGGTGAGCTATGGCTACACCTTC.